These 8 T cell receptor beta chains were all obtained from the same sample, sequenced in a study of cytomegalovirus exposure and HLA in healthy donors. Vbeta (60) and Jbeta (13) primers were used in the PCR. Using immunoSEQ multiplex PCR, the repertoire was profiled, and TCRdb retains in-frame clones only, with some absent. This table holds some 140,000 clones, roughly 70% found once. Input material: PBMCs. These receptors were collected from a middle-aged man in good health and CMV-seronegative.

The chain is built from TRBV7-8 and TRBJ2-3; TRBD2 matches at 7 bases. Germline lookup yields CDR1 SGHVS and CDR2 FQNEAQ. The V segment lost 0 bases and the J segment 4 bases; nucleotides outside the gene matches: 1. This CDR3 is 14 amino acids long. CDR3 region: CASSLAGGADTQYF. In DNA, the CDR3 is TGTGCCAGCAGCTTAGCGGGAGGGGCAGATACGCAGTATTTT. Variable domain in full (rest from reference TRBV7-8 and TRBJ2-3): GAGVSQSPRYKVAKRGQDVALRCDPISGHVSLFWYQQALGQGPEFLTYFQNEAQLDKSGLPSDRFFAERPEGSVSTLKIQRTQQEDSAVYLCASSLAGGADTQYFGPGTRLTVL.

The V gene is TRBV5-4, the J gene TRBJ2-1, with D perhaps TRBD2 (6 bases). There are 16 residues in the CDR3. The V and J ends lost 0 bases and 5 bases respectively, with 15 bases between them. CDR1 and CDR2 (germline): SGHNT, YYREEE (reference sequence). The CDR3 coding sequence is TGTGCCAGCAGCTTGGCTTCTAGCGTAATAAACAATGAGCAGTTCTTC. Protein product: CASSLASSVINNEQFF.

The chain is built from TRBV6-5 and TRBJ2-5; 8 bases are a match to TRBD1. The junction had 4 bases not matched to a gene; V was cut back by 4 bases and J by 3 bases. CDR3 length: 14 amino acids. CDR1 is MNHEY, CDR2 SVGAGI, per germline. In nucleotides, the CDR3 is TGTGCCAGCAGTTTCCAGGGGGCGAAAGAGACCCAGTACTTC. Protein sequence: CASSFQGAKETQYF.

This clone showed up many times. The chain recombines TRBV2 with TRBJ2-2, with 9 bases lining up with TRBD1. Germline loops: CDR1 SNHLY, CDR2 FYNNEI. The CDR3 extends over 15 amino acids. The V and J ends lost 4 bases and 6 bases, in that order; junction bases with no gene match: 6. CDR3 region: CASSVWDRVAGELFF. In DNA, the CDR3 is TGTGCCAGCAGTGTATGGGACAGGGTGGCCGGGGAGCTGTTTTTT.

The chain recombines TRBV7-2 with TRBJ2-2; possibly TRBD2 for D (6 bases). Germline CDR1 and CDR2: SGHTA and FQGNSA. This CDR3 contains 15 residues. V was trimmed by 2 bases and J by 4 bases, leaving 11 bases between them. The DNA of the CDR3 is TGTGCCAGCAGCTTACCAGGCGGGACCACCGGGGAGCTGTTTTTT. Encoded protein: CASSLPGGTTGELFF.

This clone is medium-sized within its sample. The V gene is TRBV6-1, the J gene TRBJ2-7; a possible D gene is TRBD1 (5 bases). Germline V lookup: CDR1 MNHNS, CDR2 SASEGT. The CDR3 totals 15 residues. The V end lost 5 bases, the J end lost 1 base, and 15 bases lay between the germline ends. DNA for the CDR3: TGTGCCAGCAGTCAGACAGTCGAAGGATCCTACGAGCAGTACTTC. Its translation is CASSQTVEGSYEQYF.

CDR3 in amino acids: CAWSLGLAGDNPFF. DNA of the CDR3: TGTGCCTGGAGTCTTGGACTAGCGGGAGATAACCCGTTCTTC. The chain has TRBV30 and TRBJ2-1; 13 bases are shared with TRBD2. CDR1 is GTSNPN and CDR2 is SVGIG in the germline V gene (reference sequence). V was clipped by 2 bases and J by 15 bases; unmatched bases: 10. The length of the CDR3 is 14 residues.

The chain has TRBV6-1 and TRBJ2-5, with TRBD2 matching over 8 bases. From germline, CDR1 is MNHNS and CDR2 SASEGT. CDR3 length: 12 residues. V shed 8 bases, J shed 5 bases, and the junction held 4 bases outside the gene matches. CDR3 protein: CASRGGGETQYF. The CDR3, as DNA: TGTGCCAGCCGGGGGGGAGGCGAGACCCAGTACTTC.